This TCR beta chain was identified during a study of molecular identifiers for immune sequencing clone quantification. General study results and limits: Reports indicate spiked Jurkat TCR RNA from one cell could be found among some 980,000 naive cells.

TCRdb called the PCR reads again in MiXCR, with one record for every CDR3 protein. Of 490,000 or so distinct CDR3 sequences listed, around 23% were seen once; the top ten hold around 0.8%. The CDR3 contains 14 residues. Germline loops: CDR1 LNHDA, CDR2 SQIVND (reference sequence). Trimming cost V 2 bases and J 2 bases, with 10 bases left between them. With respect to this clonotype: Its matching antigen is unknown.

The source is a human donor in good health. Some libraries in this study had Jurkat cell RNA spiked in. The rearrangement joins TRBV19 to TRBJ2-7; possibly TRBD1 for D (6 bases). Source material: naive CD8+ T cells from blood, with Jurkat cell RNA spiked in. The subset denotes: FACS-sorted CD8+CD4-CCR7+CD45RA+ naive T cells. CDR3 residues: CASSISTGTYEQYF. The CDR3 region has the DNA TGTGCCAGTAGTATATCGACAGGAACCTACGAGCAGTACTTC.